A selection of T cell receptor beta chains follows, all from one sample in a study of blood T cell repertoires in COVID-19. Generated by immunoSEQ multiplex PCR, the TCRdb table keeps only in-frame clones and is missing some. Altogether around 250,000 clones are present, roughly 85% being singletons, with the ten largest covering under 3.5%. Sequenced input: peripheral blood. The receptors derive from a woman aged 25 to 39 with active or convalescent COVID-19. Both conserved end residues are part of each CDR3. The order of the fields is D gene, clone size, V gene, J gene, CDR3 protein, CDR3 DNA. A D gene is named only where the DNA matches it firmly. The listing skips clone size in some rows; elsewhere it reads once, few, many or a size class.

TRBD1	NA	TRBV7-9	TRBJ1-4	CASSLLTGQGSEKLFF	TGTGCCAGCAGCTTATTAACGGGACAGGGTAGTGAAAAACTGTTTTTT
NA	NA	TRBV19	TRBJ1-2	CASSFSAEANYGYTF	TGTGCCAGTAGTTTCTCGGCGGAGGCTAACTATGGCTACACCTTC
NA	few	TRBV19	TRBJ1-3	CASSIRGRDTIYF	TGTGCCAGTAGTATTCGAGGGCGGGACACCATATATTTT
NA	NA	TRBV5-1	TRBJ1-5	CASSLDPGTDQPQHF	TGCGCCAGCAGCCTTGACCCCGGTACAGATCAGCCCCAGCATTTT
TRBD2	once	TRBV30	TRBJ2-7	CAWSLAGAPYEQYF	TGTGCCTGGAGCCTAGCGGGGGCCCCCTACGAGCAGTACTTC
NA	NA	TRBV9	TRBJ2-3	CASRGGDGDTQYF	TGTGCCAGTCGTGGCGGGGACGGGGATACGCAGTATTTT
NA	NA	TRBV12-3/TRBV12-4	TRBJ1-1	CASSLGPGAFF	TGTGCCAGCAGCCTCGGTCCGGGAGCTTTCTTT
TRBD1	NA	TRBV7-9	TRBJ1-5	CASSGGTAYQPQHF	TGTGCCAGCAGCGGCGGGACAGCATATCAGCCCCAGCATTTT
NA	NA	TRBV7-3	TRBJ2-2	CASSLFRGNTGELFF	TGTGCCAGCAGCTTATTCCGAGGGAACACCGGGGAGCTGTTTTTT
TRBD2	NA	TRBV5-6	TRBJ2-7	CASSRGGRGSSYEQYF	TGTGCCAGCAGCCGCGGGGGGCGGGGGTCCTCCTACGAGCAGTACTTC
NA	NA	TRBV27	TRBJ1-1	CASSLSGGTEAFF	TGTGCCAGCAGTTTATCGGGGGGCACTGAAGCTTTCTTT
NA	NA	TRBV5-5	TRBJ1-2	CASSADSIKGAAMRFGYTF	TGTGCCAGCAGCGCAGATTCAATAAAAGGGGCCGCTATGCGTTTTGGCTACACCTTC
NA	NA	TRBV30	TRBJ2-5	CAWRVAGSVTQYF	TGTGCCTGGAGGGTCGCAGGGTCCGTGACCCAGTACTTC
NA	once	TRBV18	TRBJ1-2	CASSPSVQVYYGYTF	TGTGCCAGCTCACCATCTGTTCAGGTTTACTATGGCTACACCTTC
NA	NA	TRBV5-6	TRBJ2-2	CASSPPGGYTGELFF	TGTGCCAGCAGCCCCCCTGGGGGGTACACCGGGGAGCTGTTTTTT
NA	NA	TRBV28	TRBJ1-5	CASSLGAVRHF	TGTGCCAGCAGTTTAGGGGCCGTGAGGCATTTT